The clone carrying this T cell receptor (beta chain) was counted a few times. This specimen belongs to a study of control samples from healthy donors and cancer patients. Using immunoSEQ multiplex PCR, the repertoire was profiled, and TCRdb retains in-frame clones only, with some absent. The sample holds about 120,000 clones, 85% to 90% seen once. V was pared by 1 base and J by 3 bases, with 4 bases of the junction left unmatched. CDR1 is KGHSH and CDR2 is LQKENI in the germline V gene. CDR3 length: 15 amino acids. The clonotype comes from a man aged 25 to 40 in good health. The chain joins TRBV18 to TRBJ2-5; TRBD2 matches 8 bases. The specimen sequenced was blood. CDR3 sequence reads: CASSPRRGGKETQYF. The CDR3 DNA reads TGTGCCAGCTCACCACGACGGGGGGGAAAAGAGACCCAGTACTTC.